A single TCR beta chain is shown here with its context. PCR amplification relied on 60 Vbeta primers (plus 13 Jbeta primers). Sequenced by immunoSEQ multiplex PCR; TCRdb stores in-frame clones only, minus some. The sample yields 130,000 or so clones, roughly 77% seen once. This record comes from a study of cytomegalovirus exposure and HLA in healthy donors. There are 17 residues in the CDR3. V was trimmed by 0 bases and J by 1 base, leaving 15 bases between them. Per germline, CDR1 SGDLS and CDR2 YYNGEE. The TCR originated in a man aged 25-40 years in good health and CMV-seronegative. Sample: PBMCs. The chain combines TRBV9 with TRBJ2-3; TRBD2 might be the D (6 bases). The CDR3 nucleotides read TGTGCCAGCAGCGTAGCTAGTCGGCCTAGCGGCACAGATACGCAGTATTTT. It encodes CASSVASRPSGTDTQYF.